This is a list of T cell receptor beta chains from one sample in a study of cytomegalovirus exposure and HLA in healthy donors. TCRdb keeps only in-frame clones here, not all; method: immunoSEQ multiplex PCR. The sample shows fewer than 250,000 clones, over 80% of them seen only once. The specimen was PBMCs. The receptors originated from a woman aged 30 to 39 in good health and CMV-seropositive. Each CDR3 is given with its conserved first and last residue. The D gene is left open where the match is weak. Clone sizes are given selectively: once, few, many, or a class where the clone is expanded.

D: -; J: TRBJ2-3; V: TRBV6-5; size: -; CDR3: CASRSQGPTDTQYF; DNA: TGTGCCAGCAGGTCCCAGGGGCCGACAGATACGCAGTATTTT
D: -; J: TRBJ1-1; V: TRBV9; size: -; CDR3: CASSHQRGHNTEAFF; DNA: TGTGCCAGCAGCCACCAGAGGGGACACAACACTGAAGCTTTCTTT
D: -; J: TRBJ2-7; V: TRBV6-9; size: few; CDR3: CASSYRSEQYF; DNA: TGTGCCAGCAGTTATCGGAGCGAGCAGTACTTC
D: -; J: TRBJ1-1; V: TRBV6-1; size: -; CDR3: CASKSWATEAFF; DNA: TGTGCCAGCAAGTCGTGGGCCACTGAAGCTTTCTTT
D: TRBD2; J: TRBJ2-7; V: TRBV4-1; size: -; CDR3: CASSLTAGTKDYEQYF; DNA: TGCGCCAGCAGCCTTACCGCCGGGACTAAAGACTACGAGCAGTACTTC
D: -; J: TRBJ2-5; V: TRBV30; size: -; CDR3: CAGTGIETQYF; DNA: TGTGCCGGAACTGGGATAGAGACCCAGTACTTC
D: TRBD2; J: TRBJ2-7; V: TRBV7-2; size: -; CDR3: CASSSSSGHYEQYF; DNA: TGTGCCAGCAGCTCGTCTAGCGGACACTACGAGCAGTACTTC
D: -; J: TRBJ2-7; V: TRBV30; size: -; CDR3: CAWSFSSYEQYF; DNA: TGTGCCTGGAGCTTCAGTTCCTACGAGCAGTACTTC
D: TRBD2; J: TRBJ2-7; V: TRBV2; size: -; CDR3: CASRDGLAGTSYEQYF; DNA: TGTGCCAGCAGAGACGGACTAGCGGGTACCTCCTACGAGCAGTACTTC
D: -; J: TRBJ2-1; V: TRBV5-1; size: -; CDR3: CASSRREGLTYNEQFF; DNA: TGCGCCAGCAGCCGCCGGGAAGGCTTGACCTACAATGAGCAGTTCTTC